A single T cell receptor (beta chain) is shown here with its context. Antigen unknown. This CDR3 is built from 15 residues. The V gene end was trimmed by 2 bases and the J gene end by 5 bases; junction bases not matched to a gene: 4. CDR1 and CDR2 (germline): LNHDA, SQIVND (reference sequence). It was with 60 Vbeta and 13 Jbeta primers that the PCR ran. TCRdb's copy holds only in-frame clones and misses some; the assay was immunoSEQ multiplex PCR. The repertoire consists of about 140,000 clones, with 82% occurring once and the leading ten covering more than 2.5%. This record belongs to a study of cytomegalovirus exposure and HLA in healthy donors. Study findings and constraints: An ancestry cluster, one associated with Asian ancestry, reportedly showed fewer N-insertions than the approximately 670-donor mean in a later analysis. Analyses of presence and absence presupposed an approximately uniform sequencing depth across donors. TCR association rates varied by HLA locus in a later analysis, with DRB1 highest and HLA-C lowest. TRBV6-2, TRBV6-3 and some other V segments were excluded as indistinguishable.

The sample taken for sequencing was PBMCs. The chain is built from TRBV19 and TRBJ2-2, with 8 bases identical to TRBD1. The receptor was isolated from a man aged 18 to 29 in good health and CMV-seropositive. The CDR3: CASSIQGAVTGELFF. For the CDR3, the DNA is TGTGCCAGTAGTATACAGGGGGCAGTTACCGGGGAGCTGTTTTTT.